Below, 6 T cell receptor beta chains from the same sample are listed, as sequenced in a study of T cells expressing NK-cell markers. Using the 5' RACE reads, TCRdb records one entry per CDR3 protein without DNA. In total, the table holds approximately 420,000 distinct CDR3 sequences. The sample consisted of blood T cells: a sorted CD56 or NKG2C T cell subset, CD4+ or CD8+ T cells, or bulk PBMC T cells (not recorded which). These receptors were collected from a woman aged 50 to 60 in good health.

The V call is TRBV5-1, the J call TRBJ2-3; without DNA, the TCRdb call of TRBD1 cannot be checked. The germline V gene encodes CDR1 SGHRS and CDR2 YFSETQ. The CDR3 sequence is 15 residues long. The CDR3 is CASSLGTPDTDTQYF.

The chain couples TRBV30 to TRBJ2-2; TCRdb's D gene call, TRBD1, goes unchecked for lack of DNA. Germline V gives CDR1 GTSNPN, CDR2 SVGIG (reference sequence). The CDR3 is 17 amino acids. CDR3 region: CAWRKPSRDRGSGELFF.

The chain joins TRBV6-1 to TRBJ2-7; with no DNA, the TCRdb D assignment of TRBD1 cannot be verified. The length of the CDR3 is 13 residues. Germline CDR1 and CDR2: MNHNS and SASEGT. The CDR3 sequence is CASNLRQAYEQYF.

This chain connects TRBV5-4 to TRBJ2-1; there is no DNA to check the TCRdb D call of TRBD2. This CDR3 region has 14 residues. Looked up from germline, CDR1 is SGHNT and CDR2 is YYREEE (reference sequence). The CDR3 sequence: CASNGDYPNLEQFF.

J is TRBJ2-1 and V is TRBV24-1; the TRBD1 assignment by TCRdb is unverifiable without DNA. The CDR3 contains 17 residues. The germline V gene has CDR1 KGHDR and CDR2 SFDVKD. CDR3 protein: CATSSRGSQAGWSEQFF.

The V and J genes are TRBV15 and TRBJ2-1. Germline assignment: CDR1 LNHNV and CDR2 YYDKDF (reference sequence). This CDR3 spans 13 amino acids. The CDR3 sequence: CATSYDSSDEQFF. Looking up the rest from reference TRBV15 and TRBJ2-1 gives the full variable domain: DAMVIQNPRYQVTQFGKPVTLSCSQTLNHNVMYWYQQKSSQAPKLLFHYYDKDFNNEADTPDNFQSRRPNTSFCFLDIRSPGLGDTAMYLCATSYDSSDEQFFGPGTRLTVL.